The TCR beta chain described here comes from a study of cytomegalovirus exposure and HLA in healthy donors. General study points: The authors later linked a missense DCLRE1C variant to TCR beta V- and J-gene trimming.

Each donor was healthy, and each was a bone marrow donor. A note on this clone: What it binds is not known.

This PCR relied on a set of 60 Vbeta primers and 13 Jbeta primers. TCRdb's table, derived via immunoSEQ multiplex PCR, lists solely in-frame clones and lacks some. The sample records roughly 150,000 clones, roughly 80% being singletons. Trimming removed 2 bases from V and 12 bases from J; junction bases left unmatched: 13. CDR3 length: 16 amino acids. The germline gives CDR1 MNHEY, CDR2 SVGAGI. The sequencing sample was made of PBMCs. The chain joins TRBV6-5 to TRBJ2-1, with 10 positions matching TRBD2. This clonotype was obtained from a man younger than 30 in good health and CMV-seropositive. The CDR3 loop is CASSYRRSSGSGWQFF. CDR3 nucleotide sequence: TGTGCCAGCAGTTACCGTCGTTCTAGCGGGAGTGGTTGGCAGTTCTTC.